These 28 T cell receptor beta chains originate from one sample sequenced in a study of T-cell memory formation after mild COVID-19. TCRdb independently ran MiXCR on the 5' RACE reads; one entry per CDR3 protein. Of hundreds of thousands of distinct CDR3 sequences in the sample, around a quarter were seen once. Sequenced: PBMCs or a T cell subset sorted from them (not recorded which). These TCRs come from an adult woman who had mild COVID-19 (a few samples of this study predate the infection). Cell type and time point are not known.

There are a few counts of this clonotype. The rearrangement uses TRBV12-3 or TRBV12-4 and TRBJ2-7; TRBD1 matches at 10 bases. The V segment lost 6 bases and the J segment 6 bases; nucleotides outside the gene matches: 11. The CDR3 length is 15 residues. The CDR3 DNA reads TGTGCCAGCAGCCGGCGGGGGACAGGGGTTTCCGAGCAGTACTTC. Translating it yields CASSRRGTGVSEQYF.

V usage is TRBV12-3 or TRBV12-4 and J usage is TRBJ1-2, with D possibly TRBD1 on 6 matching bases. The CDR3 covers 16 residues. Trimming left V 1 base short and J 5 bases short, with 17 bases between. The CDR3 here is CASSLGAGDSGYGYTF. CDR3 nucleotide sequence: TGTGCCAGCAGTTTAGGGGCAGGGGATTCTGGATATGGCTACACCTTC.

This clonotype showed up just a few times. This chain connects TRBV27 to TRBJ2-7; TRBD1 aligns across 9 bases. Germline CDR1 is MNHEY and CDR2 is SMNVEV (reference sequence). V was clipped by 4 bases and J by 5 bases; unmatched bases: 9. The CDR3 length is 15 residues. CDR3: CASSWSGTGMNEQYF. The CDR3 bases are TGTGCCAGCAGTTGGTCCGGGACAGGGATGAACGAGCAGTACTTC.

V is TRBV4-1 and J is TRBJ2-6, with 10 bases aligning to TRBD1. The CDR3 consists of 19 residues. CDR1 MGHRA and CDR2 YSYEKL come from the germline V gene. With V trimmed by 1 base and J by 0 bases, 6 bases remained unmatched. The CDR3 DNA follows: TGCGCCAGCAGCCAAGCGGGGACAGGGGAATCCTCTGGGGCCAACGTCCTGACTTTC. Protein: CASSQAGTGESSGANVLTF.

This sequence joins TRBV4-1 and TRBJ2-5; TRBD2 agrees at 11 bases. Trimming at V came to 0 bases and at J to 5 bases, leaving 11 bases not matched to a gene. The CDR3 length is 18 residues. CDR1 and CDR2 (germline): MGHRA, YSYEKL. The CDR3 DNA follows: TGCGCCAGCAGCCAAGATTCGGGTATAGCGGGGGGGAGGGAGACCCAGTACTTC. Encoded protein: CASSQDSGIAGGRETQYF.

The chain couples TRBV5-1 to TRBJ1-2; D unclear. V lost 3 bases, J lost 2 bases, and 14 bases lay in between. This CDR3 is built from 15 residues. Germline loops: CDR1 SGHRS, CDR2 YFSETQ. The CDR3 loop is CASSSYTGSNYGYTF. The DNA of the CDR3 is TGCGCCAGCAGCTCCTATACGGGTTCCAACTATGGCTACACCTTC.

This rearrangement joins TRBV9 to TRBJ2-5, with 14 bases aligning to TRBD2. Germline V gene sequence: CDR1 SGDLS, CDR2 YYNGEE. CDR3 length: 17 amino acids. Trimming cost V 0 bases and J 1 base; bases outside gene matches: 2. CDR3 nucleotides: TGTGCCAGCAGCGTAGGACTAGCGGGGGGGATCCAAGAGACCCAGTACTTC. Protein sequence: CASSVGLAGGIQETQYF.

The sample holds many counts of this clonotype. This chain uses TRBV5-4 with TRBJ2-3; D may be TRBD2 (7 bases). The V gene's germline CDR1 is SGHNT and CDR2 YYREEE (reference sequence). The CDR3 spans 15 residues. The V gene lost 2 bases and the J gene lost 0 bases, with 10 bases spanning the gap. CDR3 bases: TGTGCCAGCAGCTTAGGGGGGGCTAGCACAGATACGCAGTATTTT. Protein sequence: CASSLGGASTDTQYF. Looking up the rest from reference TRBV5-4 and TRBJ2-3 gives the full variable domain: ETGVTQSPTHLIKTRGQQVTLRCSSQSGHNTVSWYQQALGQGPQFIFQYYREEENGRGNFPPRFSGLQFPNYSSELNVNALELDDSALYLCASSLGGASTDTQYFGPGTRLTVL.

This chain links TRBV20-1 with TRBJ2-7; D is undetermined. There are 13 residues in the CDR3. Germline CDR1 is DFQATT and CDR2 is SNEGSKA (reference sequence). Trimming took off 5 bases at V and 6 bases at J, with 17 bases between the two ends. Written as DNA, the CDR3 is TGCAGTGCTCCATCCTTGGTCCTGGGCGAGCAGTACTTC. Translation gives CSAPSLVLGEQYF.

This clonotype was seen only a few times. V and J are TRBV4-1 and TRBJ2-1; 7 bases are a match to TRBD1. The germline gives CDR1 MGHRA, CDR2 YSYEKL. J lost 4 bases, V lost 3 bases, and 12 bases had no gene match. The CDR3 has 17 residues. CDR3 protein: CASSHPSTGNSYNEQFF. In nucleotides, the CDR3 is TGCGCCAGCAGCCACCCCTCGACAGGGAACTCATACAATGAGCAGTTCTTC.

This rearrangement joins TRBV12-3 or TRBV12-4 to TRBJ2-3; D call uncertain. The CDR3 sequence is 14 residues long. Trimming pared 3 bases from V and 4 bases from J, leaving 11 bases between. The CDR3 nucleotides read TGTGCCAGCAGTTTTAGGGCCGTATCAGATACGCAGTATTTT. Translated, it gives CASSFRAVSDTQYF.

This clonotype was counted between two and nine times. The chain has TRBV12-3 or TRBV12-4 and TRBJ2-7, with a possible D match to TRBD2 (7 bases). Trimming left V 3 bases short and J 3 bases short, with 15 bases between. The CDR3 length is 15 residues. In nucleotides, the CDR3 is TGTGCCAGCAGTTTTGGGGGGGCGAACAGCTACGAGCAGTACTTC. This translates into CASSFGGANSYEQYF.

This chain uses TRBV12-3 or TRBV12-4 with TRBJ1-6; D not certain. The germline V and J ends were trimmed by 6 bases and 10 bases, with 19 bases remaining between them. The CDR3 contains 15 residues. CDR3 loop: CASRLHGEASSPLHF. DNA for the CDR3: TGTGCCAGCAGGCTCCACGGGGAAGCTAGCTCACCCCTCCACTTT.

This clonotype has only a few counts. This rearrangement joins TRBV7-9 to TRBJ2-7; a possible D gene is TRBD2 (5 bases). V was pared by 1 base and J by 7 bases, with 11 bases between. This CDR3 is 13 amino acids long. Germline V gene data show CDR1 as SEHNR and CDR2 as FQNEAQ (reference sequence). The CDR3 reads CASSLGASGEQYF. CDR3 sequence (DNA): TGTGCCAGCAGCTTAGGGGCCTCGGGGGAGCAGTACTTC.

With respect to this clonotype: The conserved final phenylalanine or tryptophan is absent from the CDR3, which likely points to a read error. It is unclear where the CDR3 begins or ends on the DNA, so no DNA is shown, and the CDR3 is as TCRdb lists it. The chain links TRBV27 to TRBJ1-2. 10 amino acids form the CDR3, both terminal residues included. The V gene's germline CDR1 is MNHEY and CDR2 SMNVEV (reference sequence). Here the CDR3 reads CASSRGGEGG.

This clonotype was observed a few times. The chain uses TRBV27 and TRBJ2-7, with no clear D. V was clipped by 2 bases and J by 0 bases, with 8 bases between them. CDR3 length equals 14 residues. The V gene's germline CDR1 is MNHEY and CDR2 SMNVEV (reference sequence). The CDR3 loop is CASSLSLLSYEQYF. CDR3 coding DNA: TGTGCCAGCAGTTTAAGTCTACTCTCCTACGAGCAGTACTTC.

This clonotype has more than one count but fewer than ten. The chain uses TRBV19 and TRBJ2-5; the match to TRBD2 covers 8 bases. J lost 4 bases, V lost 3 bases, and 4 bases had no gene match. The germline gives CDR1 LNHDA, CDR2 SQIVND (reference sequence). The CDR3 consists of 14 residues. As DNA, the CDR3 is TGTGCCAGTAGTATCACAACTAGCGGAGAGACCCAGTACTTC. It is translated as CASSITTSGETQYF.

This clonotype was seen only a few times. The V and J genes are TRBV12-3 or TRBV12-4 and TRBJ2-2; D uncertain. The germline V and J ends were trimmed by 6 bases and 5 bases, with 7 bases remaining between them. CDR3 length: 12 residues. This CDR3 is CASSHSTGELFF. The CDR3 DNA reads TGTGCCAGCAGCCACTCTACCGGGGAGCTGTTTTTT.

This clonotype has a handful of counts. This chain connects TRBV4-2 to TRBJ2-3; 12 nucleotides agree with TRBD2. Germline CDR1 and CDR2: LGHNA and YNFKEQ. V trimming: 1 base; J trimming: 3 bases; junction bases outside the gene matches: 17. The CDR3 runs to 21 residues. CDR3 protein: CASSQGFLAGGPASSTDTQYF. The CDR3, as DNA: TGTGCCAGCAGCCAAGGGTTCCTAGCGGGAGGGCCCGCTTCTAGTACAGATACGCAGTATTTT.

This clonotype has at least ten counts. The chain employs TRBV9 and TRBJ2-5; D possibly uses TRBD1 or TRBD2 (6 bases each). Germline lookup yields CDR1 SGDLS and CDR2 YYNGEE. The CDR3 has 17 residues. V lost 2 bases to trimming and J lost 1 base, with 18 bases between them. The CDR3 coding sequence is TGTGCCAGCAGCGTGGGAGTGGGGGGCTCAAGCCAAGAGACCCAGTACTTC. It translates to CASSVGVGGSSQETQYF.

This clonotype was recorded many times. This chain connects TRBV12-3 or TRBV12-4 to TRBJ1-1; D remains unclear. V dropped 8 bases and J dropped 4 bases, with 11 bases sitting between them. The CDR3 length is 12 residues. The CDR3 spells CASGFGSTEAFF. DNA for the CDR3: TGTGCCAGCGGATTTGGGTCCACTGAAGCTTTCTTT.

A few counts support this clonotype. The V call is TRBV15, the J call TRBJ2-1; 9 bases are a match to TRBD1. Looked up from germline, CDR1 is LNHNV and CDR2 is YYDKDF (reference sequence). Unmatched junction bases numbered 6, after V lost 3 bases and J lost 9 bases. This CDR3 has 14 residues. The CDR3 sequence: CATSRDRGYGEQFF. CDR3 nucleotides: TGTGCCACCAGCAGGGACAGGGGATACGGTGAGCAGTTCTTC.

V is TRBV12-3 or TRBV12-4 and J is TRBJ2-1; 9 bases agree with TRBD1. Trimming cost V 6 bases and J 7 bases; bases outside gene matches: 10. The CDR3 covers 15 residues. The CDR3, as DNA: TGTGCCAGCAGACCGGGACAGGGTCAGCGTAATGAGCAGTTCTTC. Encoded protein: CASRPGQGQRNEQFF.

This clonotype was seen a handful of times. This chain connects TRBV20-1 to TRBJ1-2; 9 nucleotides agree with TRBD1. Germline lookup yields CDR1 DFQATT and CDR2 SNEGSKA (reference sequence). V lost 3 bases and J lost 1; bases outside the gene matches: 9. The CDR3 consists of 16 residues. CDR3 in amino acids: CSARATGQGLNYGYTF. CDR3 in DNA: TGCAGTGCTAGGGCTACGGGACAGGGCCTTAACTATGGCTACACCTTC.

The chain uses TRBV12-3 or TRBV12-4 and TRBJ2-7; 9 bases align to TRBD1. The length of the CDR3 is 14 residues. With 5 bases clipped from V and 2 bases from J, the junction kept 4 bases outside the gene matches. This CDR3 is CASSQTGGAYEQYF. The CDR3 DNA is TGTGCCAGCAGTCAGACAGGGGGAGCCTACGAGCAGTACTTC.

This clonotype was picked up a small number of times. The rearrangement links TRBV6-5 to TRBJ1-5; D remains ambiguous. CDR1 MNHEY and CDR2 SVGAGI come from the germline V gene. The CDR3 covers 15 residues. Trimming removed 6 bases from V and 0 bases from J, with 12 bases in between. The CDR3 DNA is TGTGCCAGCAGCATACACGTTAATAGCAATCAGCCCCAGCATTTT. This sequence encodes CASSIHVNSNQPQHF.

This clonotype has only a few counts. The V call is TRBV7-2, the J call TRBJ2-7; TRBD2 agrees at 7 bases. Germline loops: CDR1 SGHTA, CDR2 FQGNSA. Trimming took 5 bases from V and 5 from J; bases not matched to a gene: 6. This CDR3 region has 13 residues. CDR3 region: CASSESGIHEQYF. The CDR3 DNA sequence: TGTGCCAGCAGCGAGAGCGGGATCCACGAGCAGTACTTC.

This clonotype was counted many times. The DNA for the CDR3 is TGTGCCAGCAGCGACGGACAGAACACTGAAGCTTTCTTT. This gives the protein CASSDGQNTEAFF. The V gene is TRBV6-6, the J gene TRBJ1-1; D might be TRBD1 (5 bases). The CDR3 sequence is 13 residues long. Trimming shortened V by 6 bases and J by 1 base, and 9 bases separated the two germline ends. Germline-derived CDR1 and CDR2 are MNHNY and SVGAGI (reference sequence).